The sample holds a few counts of the clone carrying this T cell receptor (beta chain). The V end lost 4 bases, the J end lost 3 bases, and 15 bases lay between the germline ends. Germline V CDR1 and CDR2: ENHRY, SYGVKD. The CDR3 has 15 amino acids. Each CDR3 protein is one row after TCRdb ran MiXCR on the 5' RACE reads. The sample includes hundreds of thousands of distinct CDR3 sequences, around 24% of them seen just once. This entry comes from a study of T-cell memory formation after mild COVID-19. The chain joins TRBV10-3 to TRBJ2-5, with a weak D call TRBD2 (5 bases). The source of this sequence is an adult woman who had mild COVID-19 (a few samples of this study predate the infection). Cell type and time point are not known. The source material was PBMCs or a T cell subset sorted from them (not recorded which). CDR3 nucleotide sequence: TGTGCCATCAGTGCAGAGGGCGGACGAAAAGAGACCCAGTACTTC. It translates to CAISAEGGRKETQYF.